These 26 T cell receptor beta chains came from one sample sequenced in a study of PD-1 blockade in classical Hodgkin lymphoma (dated by TCRdb to 2018 to 2021). Per the publication, the time point label means: cycle 2 day 1 (C2D1) of nivolumab. Every trial patient had relapsed following autologous stem cell transplantation, and prior brentuximab vedotin exposure was what differed among cohorts A, B and C. Libraries were constructed by the immunoSEQ multiplex PCR assay. In TCRdb, the immuneACCESS table is reduced to in-frame sequences with V and J assigned. These tables do not hold every clone; where another copy was compared, an unresolved V gene accounts for under half, and the others remain unexplained. The sample data list 45,000 to 50,000 clones, and around 80% of these were observed just once. Of the sample, roughly 20% falls within the top ten clones. The material sequenced was peripheral blood mononuclear cells (PBMCs), taken before the second cycle of nivolumab. The receptors come from a human donor with classical Hodgkin lymphoma.

The chain has TRBV4-3 and TRBJ1-5; D gene unclear. Germline CDR1 is LGHNA and CDR2 is YSLEER. The CDR3 spans 15 residues. The V end lost 1 base, the J end lost 3 bases, and 10 bases lay between the germline ends. The CDR3 DNA reads TGCGCCAGCAGCCAAGGAACGGGTTTCAATCAGCCCCAGCATTTT. Its translation is CASSQGTGFNQPQHF.

The gene calls are TRBV19 and TRBJ1-6; D not resolved. Looked up from germline, CDR1 is LNHDA and CDR2 is SQIVND (reference sequence). The germline V and J ends were trimmed by 7 bases and 7 bases, with 11 bases remaining between them. The CDR3 extends over 13 amino acids. In DNA, the CDR3 is TGTGCCAGTATTGGACCAGAAAATTCACCCCTCCACTTT. Its translation is CASIGPENSPLHF.

V is TRBV19 and J is TRBJ1-1, with D perhaps matching TRBD1 (6 bases). Trimming left V 5 bases short and J 11 bases short, with 18 bases between. The germline V gene encodes CDR1 LNHDA and CDR2 SQIVND (reference sequence). This CDR3 is built from 13 residues. The CDR3, as DNA: TGTGCCAGTAGTCCCGACGGGGGGCGGGTTGCTTTCTTT. It encodes CASSPDGGRVAFF. The variable domain in full, with the rest retrieved from reference TRBV19 and TRBJ1-1, is DGGITQSPKYLFRKEGQNVTLSCEQNLNHDAMYWYRQDPGQGLRLIYYSQIVNDFQKGDIAEGYSVSREKKESFPLTVTSAQKNPTAFYLCASSPDGGRVAFFGQGTRLTVV.

The genes are TRBV6-5 and TRBJ1-3; D gene ambiguous. The CDR3 length is 16 residues. Trimming took 2 bases from V and 0 from J, leaving 11 bases between them. The germline V gene has CDR1 MNHEY and CDR2 SVGAGI. The CDR3 DNA is TGTGCCAGCAGTTACGGGTTCGGCGTCTCTGGAAACACCATATATTTT. This sequence encodes CASSYGFGVSGNTIYF.

The chain uses TRBV7-2 and TRBJ2-7; TRBD2 aligns across 15 bases. The CDR3 runs to 15 residues. V was clipped by 4 bases and J by 8 bases; unmatched bases: 6. From germline, CDR1 is SGHTA and CDR2 FQGNSA. CDR3 bases: TGTGCCAGCAGCTCGGGACTAGCGGGGGGTGGCAAGCAGTACTTC. Residues: CASSSGLAGGGKQYF.

V usage is TRBV27 and J usage is TRBJ1-1, with 9 bases that match TRBD1. Per germline, CDR1 MNHEY and CDR2 SMNVEV (reference sequence). This CDR3 contains 13 residues. The V gene end was trimmed by 6 bases and the J gene end by 4 bases; junction bases not matched to a gene: 3. For the CDR3, the DNA is TGTGCCAGCAGACAGGGGGCAACCACTGAAGCTTTCTTT. It encodes CASRQGATTEAFF.

The J gene is TRBJ2-1, the V gene TRBV30; weak D call: TRBD2 (5 bases). Trimming stripped 5 bases from V and 8 bases from J, with 13 bases between. The CDR3 runs to 12 residues. Germline CDR1 GTSNPN, CDR2 SVGIG (reference sequence). The CDR3 bases are TGTGCCTGGGGGCCTAGCCGGGATGAGCAGTTCTTC. Its translation is CAWGPSRDEQFF.

The chain employs TRBV5-1 and TRBJ1-4, with TRBD1 as a possible D gene (6 bases). This CDR3 has 15 amino acids. The germline V gene encodes CDR1 SGHRS and CDR2 YFSETQ. Trimming took 3 bases from V and 1 from J, leaving 10 bases between them. CDR3: CASSWGHQTNEKLFF. Written as DNA, the CDR3 is TGCGCCAGCAGCTGGGGACACCAAACTAATGAAAAACTGTTTTTT. The whole variable domain, remainder taken from reference TRBV5-1 and TRBJ1-4, is KAGVTQTPRYLIKTRGQQVTLSCSPISGHRSVSWYQQTPGQGLQFLFEYFSETQRNKGNFPGRFSGRQFSNSRSEMNVSTLELGDSALYLCASSWGHQTNEKLFFGSGTQLSVL.

This clone was counted a single time. This chain links TRBV7-3 with TRBJ2-7, with D unresolved. V was pared by 5 bases and J by 1 base, with 18 bases between. The CDR3 contains 16 residues. The V gene's germline CDR1 is SGHTA and CDR2 FQGTGA. This chain's CDR3 is CASSPDGRASSYEQYF. CDR3 nucleotide sequence: TGTGCCAGCAGCCCAGATGGACGGGCGTCGTCCTACGAGCAGTACTTC.

This clone was observed a few times. This chain links TRBV29-1 with TRBJ1-1; D gene unclear. V was pared by 2 bases and J by 11 bases, with 6 bases between. CDR1 and CDR2 from the germline V gene are SQVTM and ANQGSEA. This CDR3 is 9 amino acids long. In DNA, the CDR3 is TGCAGCGTTGAACGGGCGGCTTTCTTT. Translation: CSVERAAFF.

The CDR3 DNA is TGTGCCAGCAGCTTGCAGGACAGGGACACTGAAGCTTTCTTT. Translation gives CASSLQDRDTEAFF. The chain joins TRBV5-6 to TRBJ1-1; TRBD1 aligns across 8 bases. Germline-derived CDR1 and CDR2 are SGHDT and YYEEEE. The CDR3 contains 14 residues. V was clipped by 1 base and J by 3 bases; unmatched bases: 2. The full variable domain, with the rest looked up from reference TRBV5-6 and TRBJ1-1, is DAGVTQSPTHLIKTRGQQVTLRCSPKSGHDTVSWYQQALGQGPQFIFQYYEEEERQRGNFPDRFSGHQFPNYSSELNVNALLLGDSALYLCASSLQDRDTEAFFGQGTRLTVV.

This clone came up once. V and J are TRBV11-2 and TRBJ2-1, with 11 bases aligning to TRBD2. CDR1 SGHAT and CDR2 FQNNGV come from the germline V gene. The CDR3 covers 15 residues. V was clipped by 4 bases and J by 3 bases; unmatched bases: 2. CDR3 bases: TGTGCCAGCAGCTCCACTAGCGGGAGCTACAATGAGCAGTTCTTC. It encodes CASSSTSGSYNEQFF.

The chain combines TRBV28 with TRBJ2-7, with 8 bases that match TRBD1. J lost 4 bases, V lost 5 bases, and 7 bases had no gene match. From germline, CDR1 is MDHEN and CDR2 SYDVKM. The CDR3 totals 14 residues. The CDR3 DNA reads TGTGCCAGCAGTCTGACAGGGGCCCCGTACGAGCAGTACTTC. Translating it yields CASSLTGAPYEQYF.

This clone was recorded only once. The chain carries TRBV5-6 and TRBJ2-5; 8 nucleotides align to TRBD1. Germline V gene data show CDR1 as SGHDT and CDR2 as YYEEEE. This CDR3 comprises 15 residues. J lost 2 bases, V lost 4 bases, and 7 bases had no gene match. CDR3 loop: CASSDRGLGQETQYF. CDR3 DNA sequence: TGTGCCAGCAGCGACAGGGGCCTCGGTCAAGAGACCCAGTACTTC.

This clone has a count of ten or more. The V gene is TRBV10-3, the J gene TRBJ2-2, with 12 positions matching TRBD2. V shed 4 bases, J shed 5 bases, and the junction held 5 bases outside the gene matches. CDR3 size: 16 residues. Germline values: CDR1 ENHRY, CDR2 SYGVKD. Here the CDR3 DNA reads TGTGCCATCAGTGTCCCCGGGACTAGCGGGACCGGGGAGCTGTTTTTT. Protein sequence: CAISVPGTSGTGELFF.

The gene calls are TRBV23-1 and TRBJ1-2, with D possibly being TRBD1 (5 bases). TRBV23-1 carries the ORF label, with uncertain function. The CDR3 length is 16 residues. Trimming took 0 bases from V and 2 from J, leaving 13 bases between them. The CDR3 DNA reads TGCGCCAGCAGTCAATCGCTCAGGGCTGCAAACTATGGCTACACCTTC. Its protein is CASSQSLRAANYGYTF.

The chain combines TRBV27 with TRBJ1-1; weak D call: TRBD1 (5 bases). Germline V CDR1 and CDR2: MNHEY, SMNVEV (reference sequence). V was pared by 7 bases and J by 0 bases, with 18 bases between. CDR3 length: 16 residues. The CDR3 reads CASIRNGGRLNTEAFF. The CDR3 nucleotides are TGTGCCAGCATTCGTAACGGGGGACGGCTGAACACTGAAGCTTTCTTT.

V is TRBV11-2 and J is TRBJ2-5, with D maybe TRBD2 (6 bases). Germline CDR1 SGHAT, CDR2 FQNNGV. Deletions cut 5 bases from V and 3 bases from J, with 19 bases between. This CDR3 comprises 16 residues. The CDR3 reads CASSRKPGLEKETQYF. For the CDR3, the DNA is TGTGCCAGCAGCCGAAAACCGGGACTCGAGAAAGAGACCCAGTACTTC.

The rearrangement joins TRBV6-1 to TRBJ1-4; D uncertain. From germline, CDR1 is MNHNS and CDR2 SASEGT. Trimming shortened V by 1 base and J by 8 bases, and 8 bases separated the two germline ends. The CDR3 runs to 13 residues. In nucleotides, the CDR3 is TGTGCCAGCAGTGAAGTTAGTGGGGAAAAACTGTTTTTT. It specifies CASSEVSGEKLFF.

J is TRBJ1-2 and V is TRBV4-1; D unclear. CDR1 and CDR2 (germline): MGHRA, YSYEKL. V gave up 4 bases and J gave up 2 bases, with 14 bases separating them. The CDR3 spans 15 residues. The CDR3 spells CASSPPDGENYGYTF. CDR3 in DNA: TGCGCCAGCAGCCCTCCGGACGGGGAGAACTATGGCTACACCTTC.

This clone was seen a handful of times. This chain uses TRBV5-1 with TRBJ2-2; a possible D gene is TRBD1 (6 bases). The V and J ends lost 4 bases and 7 bases respectively, with 14 bases between them. The CDR3 has 14 residues. In germline, CDR1 is SGHRS, CDR2 YFSETQ. As DNA, the CDR3 is TGCGCCAGCAGCAGGGACAATCACCTCGGGGAGCTGTTTTTT. Amino acid sequence: CASSRDNHLGELFF.

This sequence joins TRBV7-8 and TRBJ2-7; D is perhaps TRBD2 (6 bases). This CDR3 has 14 residues. Germline V gives CDR1 SGHVS, CDR2 FQNEAQ. The germline V and J ends were trimmed by 0 bases and 6 bases, with 12 bases remaining between them. The CDR3, as DNA: TGTGCCAGCAGCTTAGCGGGAGGAACCGGCGAGCAGTACTTC. Translating gives CASSLAGGTGEQYF.

The chain recombines TRBV5-1 with TRBJ1-1, with TRBD1 matching over 8 bases. Germline CDR1 SGHRS, CDR2 YFSETQ. Trimming cost V 0 bases and J 11 bases; bases outside gene matches: 15. The CDR3 consists of 16 residues. Here the CDR3 DNA reads TGCGCCAGCAGCTTGGCAGGGGGCTCGCACCTCGCTGGGGCTTTCTTT. Translating gives CASSLAGGSHLAGAFF.

This clone was seen a single time. This chain joins TRBV2 and TRBJ2-5, with 8 bases lining up with TRBD2. Germline V CDR1 and CDR2: SNHLY, FYNNEI. This CDR3 region has 14 residues. The V and J ends lost 4 bases and 2 bases, in that order; junction bases with no gene match: 3. CDR3 nucleotide sequence: TGTGCCAGCAGTGGGACTAGCAAGCAAGAGACCCAGTACTTC. This sequence encodes CASSGTSKQETQYF.

This chain joins TRBV2 and TRBJ1-1; no definite D call. From germline, CDR1 is SNHLY and CDR2 FYNNEI. The CDR3 is 13 residues long. Trimming took 4 bases from V and 2 from J, leaving 8 bases between them. CDR3 in DNA: TGTGCCAGCAGTGGGGAGGGAAACACTGAAGCTTTCTTT. Protein: CASSGEGNTEAFF.

V usage is TRBV18 and J usage is TRBJ2-7, with 9 nucleotides matching TRBD1. Germline V gives CDR1 KGHSH, CDR2 LQKENI. J lost 5 bases, V lost 1 base, and 6 bases had no gene match. The CDR3 is made up of 15 amino acids. This chain's CDR3 is CASSPRDRVKNEQYF. The CDR3 nucleotides read TGTGCCAGCTCACCACGGGACAGGGTAAAAAACGAGCAGTACTTC.